The 23 T cell receptor beta chains in this list originate from one sample, sequenced in a study of blood T cell repertoires in COVID-19. TCRdb's copy holds only in-frame clones and misses some; the assay was immunoSEQ multiplex PCR. Altogether approximately 150,000 clones are present, roughly 87% being singletons, with the ten largest covering around 4.6%. The specimen was peripheral blood. All receptors derive from a woman aged 55-70 years with active or convalescent COVID-19.

This clone was seen only a few times. The chain has TRBV14 and TRBJ1-4; 7 bases map to TRBD1. The germline V gene has CDR1 SGHDN and CDR2 FVKESK. There are 17 residues in the CDR3. The V segment lost 4 bases and the J segment 0 bases; nucleotides outside the gene matches: 8. Here the CDR3 DNA reads TGTGCCAGCAGCCCCCTCACAGGGGATGCAACTAATGAAAAACTGTTTTTT. It codes for CASSPLTGDATNEKLFF.

This clone was observed a handful of times. The chain has TRBV2 and TRBJ2-7, with TRBD2 matching over 11 bases. V lost 8 bases, J lost 5 bases, and 8 bases stayed unmatched. The CDR3 loop spans 14 amino acids. Germline CDR1 is SNHLY and CDR2 is FYNNEI. CDR3 region: CASRRLAGTDEQYF. The CDR3, as DNA: TGTGCCAGCCGCCGACTAGCGGGGACCGACGAGCAGTACTTC.

This clone has just one count. The rearrangement uses TRBV30 and TRBJ1-1; 7 bases are shared with TRBD1. Germline CDR1 reads GTSNPN; CDR2 reads SVGIG (reference sequence). CDR3 length: 13 residues. V was pared by 4 bases and J by 5 bases, with 7 bases of the junction left unmatched. The DNA of the CDR3 is TGTGCCTGGAACAGGGGCCAGGGGACTGAAGCTTTCTTT. Amino acids: CAWNRGQGTEAFF. Filled out from reference TRBV30 and TRBJ1-1, the complete variable domain reads SQTIHQWPATLVQPVGSPLSLECTVEGTSNPNLYWYRQAAGRGLQLLFYSVGIGQISSEVPQNLSASRPQDRQFILSSKKLLLSDSGFYLCAWNRGQGTEAFFGQGTRLTVV.

The rearrangement links TRBV13 to TRBJ1-3; no firm D call. Trimming shortened V by 0 bases and J by 2 bases, and 8 bases separated the two germline ends. The CDR3 has 15 amino acids. Per the germline V gene, CDR1 is PRHDT and CDR2 is FYEKMQ (reference sequence). The CDR3 DNA reads TGTGCCAGCAGCTTAGGCCTGGCGGCTGGAAACACCATATATTTT. Encoded protein: CASSLGLAAGNTIYF.

The rearrangement uses TRBV6-2 or TRBV6-3 and TRBJ1-3, with 9 positions matching TRBD1. CDR3 length: 17 amino acids. Germline V gene data show CDR1 as MNHEY and CDR2 as SVGEGT. V was pared by 5 bases and J by 2 bases, with 10 bases of the junction left unmatched. CDR3 nucleotides: TGTGCCAGCAGTACCCCCCCACGGACAGGGGCTGGAAACACCATATATTTT. Protein sequence: CASSTPPRTGAGNTIYF.

The chain is built from TRBV7-2 and TRBJ1-1, with D hard to call. CDR1 and CDR2 (germline): SGHTA, FQGNSA. The CDR3 is 15 residues long. V lost 3 bases, J lost 5 bases, and 16 bases lay in between. Written as DNA, the CDR3 is TGTGCCAGCAGCTTTTCCCCGGGGTCTGGTACTGAAGCTTTCTTT. This gives the protein CASSFSPGSGTEAFF.

V and J are TRBV6-2 or TRBV6-3 and TRBJ1-2; TRBD1 matches 8 bases. V shed 5 bases and J 6 bases; nucleotides not matched to a gene: 2. The CDR3 runs 12 residues. Looked up from germline, CDR1 is MNHEY and CDR2 is SVGEGT. CDR3 sequence reads: CASSQGAHGYTF. The CDR3 DNA reads TGTGCCAGCAGTCAGGGGGCGCATGGCTACACCTTC.

The gene calls are TRBV25-1 and TRBJ1-2; TRBD1 is a possible D gene (6 bases). The germline V gene encodes CDR1 MGHDK and CDR2 SYGVNS. V dropped 2 bases and J dropped 6 bases, with 19 bases sitting between them. The CDR3 is 16 residues long. The CDR3 loop is CASSESETGTRDGYTF. CDR3 nucleotide sequence: TGTGCCAGCAGTGAAAGCGAAACCGGGACAAGAGATGGCTACACCTTC.

The chain joins TRBV19 to TRBJ2-7; D is ambiguous. Germline values: CDR1 LNHDA, CDR2 SQIVND (reference sequence). This CDR3 spans 14 amino acids. Trimming took off 3 bases at V and 4 bases at J, with 13 bases between the two ends. This CDR3 reads CASSIVGAYYEQYF. In DNA, the CDR3 is TGTGCCAGTAGTATTGTGGGCGCGTATTACGAGCAGTACTTC.

The chain carries TRBV10-3 and TRBJ1-2; D is perhaps TRBD1 (6 bases). This CDR3 comprises 13 residues. Trimming left V 2 bases short and J 8 bases short, with 12 bases between. Germline CDR1 is ENHRY and CDR2 is SYGVKD. The CDR3 region is CAISEIRGVGYTF. CDR3 DNA sequence: TGTGCCATCAGTGAGATCAGGGGAGTGGGCTACACCTTC.

In its sample, this clone was seen a few times. This chain's CDR3 is CSALRGTEAFF. The CDR3 nucleotides read TGCAGTGCCCTTCGAGGAACTGAAGCTTTCTTT. The chain links TRBV20-1 to TRBJ1-1; D remains ambiguous. The V gene lost 6 bases and the J gene lost 5 bases, with 10 bases spanning the gap. CDR1 DFQATT and CDR2 SNEGSKA come from the germline V gene (reference sequence). This CDR3 contains 11 residues.

This clone was picked up one time. The V gene is TRBV19, the J gene TRBJ2-7; D possibly corresponds to TRBD1 (6 bases). Germline-derived CDR1 and CDR2 are LNHDA and SQIVND (reference sequence). The CDR3 extends over 14 amino acids. Trimming shortened V by 2 bases and J by 2 bases, and 10 bases separated the two germline ends. The CDR3 nucleotides read TGTGCCAGTAGTATAACCGGGACAACCTACGAGCAGTACTTC. This codes for CASSITGTTYEQYF.

The chain couples TRBV12-5 to TRBJ2-1, with 9 nucleotides matching TRBD1. CDR3 length: 16 residues. V gave up 6 bases and J gave up 7 bases; unmatched junction bases: 13. Germline values: CDR1 LGHNT, CDR2 FRNRAP. This chain's CDR3 is CASGWGPGQGENEQFF. The CDR3 nucleotides are TGTGCTAGTGGCTGGGGGCCGGGACAGGGTGAGAATGAGCAGTTCTTC.

The gene calls are TRBV6-1 and TRBJ1-2, with D maybe TRBD1 (5 bases). This CDR3 spans 12 amino acids. Per the germline V gene, CDR1 is MNHNS and CDR2 is SASEGT. V was trimmed by 3 bases and J by 6 bases, leaving 8 bases between them. The CDR3 loop reads CASSEQGDGYTF. In DNA form, the CDR3 reads TGTGCCAGCAGTGAGCAGGGTGATGGCTACACCTTC.

The chain employs TRBV9 and TRBJ1-3; D call uncertain. The CDR3 sequence is 13 residues long. Trimming stripped 4 bases from V and 4 bases from J, with 9 bases between. Germline CDR1 reads SGDLS; CDR2 reads YYNGEE. CDR3 DNA sequence: TGTGCCAGCAGCCCAAACGAGGGAAACACCATATATTTT. Translated: CASSPNEGNTIYF.

The gene calls are TRBV4-1 and TRBJ1-4; 8 bases fit TRBD1. CDR1 is MGHRA, CDR2 YSYEKL, per germline. Trimming removed 4 bases from V and 10 bases from J; junction bases left unmatched: 14. The CDR3 has 16 amino acids. In nucleotides, the CDR3 is TGCGCCAGCAGCCCATCCTTCGGACAGGGTATCGGAAAACTGTTTTTT. Translated, it gives CASSPSFGQGIGKLFF.

The chain has TRBV7-9 and TRBJ2-5; perhaps TRBD2 as D (5 bases). V shed 5 bases and J shed 4 bases, with 11 bases lying between them. CDR1 and CDR2 from the germline V gene are SEHNR and FQNEAQ (reference sequence). The CDR3 is 13 residues long. In DNA form, the CDR3 reads TGTGCCAGCAGCGCCTCCGGGGTAGAGACCCAGTACTTC. It translates to CASSASGVETQYF.

This clone was seen only a few times. The chain is built from TRBV9 and TRBJ1-3, with D unclear. Trimming took off 0 bases at V and 4 bases at J, with 11 bases between the two ends. The CDR3 runs to 15 residues. From germline, CDR1 is SGDLS and CDR2 YYNGEE. CDR3 loop: CASSVGALTGNTIYF. In nucleotides, the CDR3 is TGTGCCAGCAGCGTAGGGGCCCTAACAGGAAACACCATATATTTT.

This clone has only a few counts. The chain couples TRBV10-3 to TRBJ1-2; no firm D call. V was pared by 10 bases and J by 0 bases, with 21 bases between. The CDR3 covers 16 residues. CDR1 and CDR2 (germline): ENHRY, SYGVKD. The CDR3 spells CATAPHSSTSNYGYTF. DNA of the CDR3: TGTGCCACCGCGCCCCACAGCTCGACCTCTAACTATGGCTACACCTTC.

The V gene is TRBV19, the J gene TRBJ2-5, with a weak D call TRBD1 (5 bases). The CDR3 has 13 residues. The V end lost 5 bases, the J end lost 3 bases, and 10 bases lay between the germline ends. Germline CDR1 and CDR2: LNHDA and SQIVND (reference sequence). CDR3 sequence: CASSPQVEETQYF. The CDR3 bases are TGTGCCAGTAGTCCACAGGTGGAAGAGACCCAGTACTTC.

This clone was found a few times. This chain links TRBV18 with TRBJ2-3; the match to TRBD2 covers 10 bases. CDR3 length equals 17 residues. Per the germline V gene, CDR1 is KGHSH and CDR2 is LQKENI. V lost 8 bases to trimming and J lost 0 bases; unmatched junction nucleotides: 11. The CDR3: CASADQRGGLSTDTQYF. The CDR3 DNA reads as TGTGCCAGCGCCGACCAGCGGGGGGGCTTAAGCACAGATACGCAGTATTTT. The full variable domain, with the rest looked up from reference TRBV18 and TRBJ2-3, is NAGVMQNPRHLVRRRGQEARLRCSPMKGHSHVYWYRQLPEEGLKFMVYLQKENIIDESGMPKERFSAEFPKEGPSILRIQQVVRGDSAAYFCASADQRGGLSTDTQYFGPGTRLTVL.

This chain uses TRBV5-1 with TRBJ1-5; tentative D call: TRBD1 (5 bases). Germline assignment: CDR1 SGHRS and CDR2 YFSETQ. Trimming stripped 0 bases from V and 3 bases from J, with 10 bases between. CDR3 length: 15 residues. The CDR3: CASSLAGDFNQPQHF. The DNA of the CDR3 is TGCGCCAGCAGCTTGGCGGGGGACTTCAATCAGCCCCAGCATTTT.

The chain recombines TRBV4-1 with TRBJ1-4, with 9 nucleotides matching TRBD1. J was trimmed by 0 bases and V by 3 bases; bases with no gene match: 5. The CDR3 has 17 residues. Germline values: CDR1 MGHRA, CDR2 YSYEKL. The CDR3 nucleotides read TGCGCCAGCAGCCAGTCGGGACAGGGCGCAACTAATGAAAAACTGTTTTTT. It is translated as CASSQSGQGATNEKLFF.